The T cell receptor (beta chain) described here comes from a study of OX40 agonist ivuxolimab in advanced cancers. Notes on the study in general: Relative to CD4+ cells, CD8+ T cells on average had more expanded clones.

Sequencing was performed with immunoSEQ multiplex PCR; in TCRdb, only in-frame clones are kept and a portion is missing. Of about 81,000 clones in the sample, 70% to 90% were seen once. J gave up 6 bases and V 3 bases, and 5 bases lay outside the gene matches. CDR1 and CDR2 from the germline V gene are SGHTA and FQGTGA. CDR3 length equals 13 residues. Of note for this clone: Its specificity is not known.

The chain employs TRBV7-3 and TRBJ2-7, with 7 positions matching TRBD1. The starting material was CD4+ or CD8+ T cells sorted from blood, obtained in a trial of the OX40 agonist ivuxolimab. This TCR was recovered from an adult with an advanced solid tumor such as melanoma, head and neck, liver or kidney cancer. As DNA, the CDR3 is TGTGCCAGCAGCTTCAGGTCAGGGGGCGAGCAGTACTTC. Its translation: CASSFRSGGEQYF. The variable domain in full, with the rest retrieved from reference TRBV7-3 and TRBJ2-7, is GAGVSQTPSNKVTEKGKYVELRCDPISGHTALYWYRQSLGQGPEFLIYFQGTGAADDSGLPNDRFFAVRPEGSVSTLKIQRTERGDSAVYLCASSFRSGGEQYFGPGTRLTVT.